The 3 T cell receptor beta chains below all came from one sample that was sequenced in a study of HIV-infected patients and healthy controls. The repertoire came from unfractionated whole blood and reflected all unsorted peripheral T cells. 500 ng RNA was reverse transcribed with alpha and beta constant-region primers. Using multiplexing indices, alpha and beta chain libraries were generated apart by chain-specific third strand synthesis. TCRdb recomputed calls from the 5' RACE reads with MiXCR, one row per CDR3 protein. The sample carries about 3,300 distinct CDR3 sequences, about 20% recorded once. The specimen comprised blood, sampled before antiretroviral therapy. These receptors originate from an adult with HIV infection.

CDR3 region: CASSPAGGGYNEQFF. For the CDR3, the DNA is TGTGCCAGCAGCCCAGCGGGGGGCGGCTACAATGAGCAGTTCTTC. The chain couples TRBV14 to TRBJ2-1; TRBD2 matches 9 bases. The ends lost 4 bases at V and 3 bases at J; junction bases unmatched: 4. Germline assignment: CDR1 SGHDN and CDR2 FVKESK. The CDR3 length is 15 residues.

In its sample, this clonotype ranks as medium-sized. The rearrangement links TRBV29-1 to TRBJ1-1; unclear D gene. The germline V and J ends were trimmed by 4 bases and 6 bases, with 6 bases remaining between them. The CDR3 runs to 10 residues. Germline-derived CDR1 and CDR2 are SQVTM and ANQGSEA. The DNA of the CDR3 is TGCAGCGTTGTTATGGCTGAAGCTTTCTTT. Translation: CSVVMAEAFF.

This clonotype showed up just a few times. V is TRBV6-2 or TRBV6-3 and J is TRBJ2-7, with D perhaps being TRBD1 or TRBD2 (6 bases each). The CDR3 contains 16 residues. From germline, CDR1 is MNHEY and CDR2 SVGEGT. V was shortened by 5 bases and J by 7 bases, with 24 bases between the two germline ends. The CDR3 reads CASSTYMGAGGVEQYF. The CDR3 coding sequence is TGTGCCAGCAGTACCTATATGGGGGCCGGCGGGGTTGAGCAGTACTTC.